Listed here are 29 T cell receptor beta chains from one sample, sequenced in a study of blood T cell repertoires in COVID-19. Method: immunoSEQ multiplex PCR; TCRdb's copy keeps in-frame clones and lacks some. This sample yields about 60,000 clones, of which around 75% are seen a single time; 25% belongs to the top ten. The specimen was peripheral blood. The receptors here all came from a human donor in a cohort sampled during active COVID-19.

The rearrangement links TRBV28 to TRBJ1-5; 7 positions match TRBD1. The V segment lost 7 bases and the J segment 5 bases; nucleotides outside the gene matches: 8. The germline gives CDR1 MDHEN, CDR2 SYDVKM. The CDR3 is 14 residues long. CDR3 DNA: TGTGCCAGCATGGGAACAGGGGACGATCAGCCCCAGCATTTT. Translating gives CASMGTGDDQPQHF.

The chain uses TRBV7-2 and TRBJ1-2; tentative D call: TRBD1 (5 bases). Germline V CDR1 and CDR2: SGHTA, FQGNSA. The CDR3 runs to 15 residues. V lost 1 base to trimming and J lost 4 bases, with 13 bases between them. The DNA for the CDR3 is TGTGCCAGCAGCTTAGGGGGGAGGCGGGGCTATGGCTACACCTTC. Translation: CASSLGGRRGYGYTF.

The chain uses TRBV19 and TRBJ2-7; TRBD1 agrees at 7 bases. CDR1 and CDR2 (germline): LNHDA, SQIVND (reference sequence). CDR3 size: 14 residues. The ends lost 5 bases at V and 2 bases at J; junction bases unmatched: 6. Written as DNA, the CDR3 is TGTGCCAGTAGTCCCTCAGGGGGAGCCTACGAGCAGTACTTC. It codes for CASSPSGGAYEQYF.

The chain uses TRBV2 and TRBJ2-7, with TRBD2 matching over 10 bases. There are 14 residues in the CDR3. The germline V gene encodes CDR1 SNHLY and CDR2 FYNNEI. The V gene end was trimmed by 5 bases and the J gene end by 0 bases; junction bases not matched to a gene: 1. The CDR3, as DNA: TGTGCCAGCAGTAGGACTAGCGGCTCCTACGAGCAGTACTTC. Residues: CASSRTSGSYEQYF.

CDR3 sequence: CASSFMGVNTEAFF. The DNA of the CDR3 is TGTGCCAGCAGCTTCATGGGAGTGAACACTGAAGCTTTCTTT. The chain combines TRBV5-6 with TRBJ1-1, with unresolved D. The V end was cut by 2 bases, the J end by 0 bases, with 8 bases between. The germline gives CDR1 SGHDT, CDR2 YYEEEE. The length of the CDR3 is 14 residues.

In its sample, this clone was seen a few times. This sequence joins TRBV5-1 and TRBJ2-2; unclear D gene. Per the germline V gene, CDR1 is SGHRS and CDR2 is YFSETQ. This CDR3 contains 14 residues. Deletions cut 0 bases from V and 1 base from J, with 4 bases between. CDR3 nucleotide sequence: TGCGCCAGCAGCTTGGACGGGAACACCGGGGAGCTGTTTTTT. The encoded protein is CASSLDGNTGELFF.

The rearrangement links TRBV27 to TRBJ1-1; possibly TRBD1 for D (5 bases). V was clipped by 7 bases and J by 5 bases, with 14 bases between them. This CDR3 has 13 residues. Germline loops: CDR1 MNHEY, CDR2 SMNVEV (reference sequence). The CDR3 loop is CASNEQRGTEAFF. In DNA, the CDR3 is TGTGCCAGCAATGAACAACGGGGGACTGAAGCTTTCTTT.

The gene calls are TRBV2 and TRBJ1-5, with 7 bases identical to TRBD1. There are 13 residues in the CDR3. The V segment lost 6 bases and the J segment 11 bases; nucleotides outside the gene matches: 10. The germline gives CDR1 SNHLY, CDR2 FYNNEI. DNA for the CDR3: TGTGCCAGCAGCCTCCGAGAACAGGGGTCCCAGCATTTT. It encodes CASSLREQGSQHF.

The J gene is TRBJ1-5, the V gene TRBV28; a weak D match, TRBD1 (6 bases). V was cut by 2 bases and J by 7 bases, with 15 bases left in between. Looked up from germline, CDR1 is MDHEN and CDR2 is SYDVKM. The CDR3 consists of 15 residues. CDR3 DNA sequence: TGTGCCAGCAGTTTAGGCCAGGGGATCCGGCAGCCCCAGCATTTT. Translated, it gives CASSLGQGIRQPQHF.

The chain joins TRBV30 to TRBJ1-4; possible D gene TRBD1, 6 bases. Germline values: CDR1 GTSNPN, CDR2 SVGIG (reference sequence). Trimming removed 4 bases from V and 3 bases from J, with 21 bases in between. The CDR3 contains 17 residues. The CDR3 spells CAWNGGRGAVANEKLFF. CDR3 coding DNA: TGTGCCTGGAACGGGGGGCGGGGCGCAGTAGCTAATGAAAAACTGTTTTTT. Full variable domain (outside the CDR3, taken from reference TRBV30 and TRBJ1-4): SQTIHQWPATLVQPVGSPLSLECTVEGTSNPNLYWYRQAAGRGLQLLFYSVGIGQISSEVPQNLSASRPQDRQFILSSKKLLLSDSGFYLCAWNGGRGAVANEKLFFGSGTQLSVL.

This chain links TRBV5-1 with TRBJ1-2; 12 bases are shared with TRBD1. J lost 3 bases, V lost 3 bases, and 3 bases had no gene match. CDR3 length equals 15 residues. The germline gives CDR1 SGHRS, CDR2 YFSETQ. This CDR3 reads CASSYGTGGDYGYTF. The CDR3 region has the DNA TGCGCCAGCAGCTATGGGACAGGGGGCGACTATGGCTACACCTTC. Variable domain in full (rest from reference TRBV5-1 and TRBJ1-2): KAGVTQTPRYLIKTRGQQVTLSCSPISGHRSVSWYQQTPGQGLQFLFEYFSETQRNKGNFPGRFSGRQFSNSRSEMNVSTLELGDSALYLCASSYGTGGDYGYTFGSGTRLTVV.

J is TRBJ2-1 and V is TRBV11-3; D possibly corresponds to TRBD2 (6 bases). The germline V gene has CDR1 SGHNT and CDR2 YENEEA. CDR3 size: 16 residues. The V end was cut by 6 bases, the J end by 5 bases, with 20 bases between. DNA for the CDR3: TGTGCCAGCAGTCCAGGAGGGGACCACCTAAACAATGAGCAGTTCTTC. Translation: CASSPGGDHLNNEQFF.

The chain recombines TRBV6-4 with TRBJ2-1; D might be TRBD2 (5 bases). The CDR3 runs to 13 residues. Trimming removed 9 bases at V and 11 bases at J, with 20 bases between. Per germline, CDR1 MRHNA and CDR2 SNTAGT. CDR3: CARRRSGLRQQFF. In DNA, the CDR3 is TGTGCCAGGAGAAGGTCTGGACTGCGTCAGCAGTTCTTC.

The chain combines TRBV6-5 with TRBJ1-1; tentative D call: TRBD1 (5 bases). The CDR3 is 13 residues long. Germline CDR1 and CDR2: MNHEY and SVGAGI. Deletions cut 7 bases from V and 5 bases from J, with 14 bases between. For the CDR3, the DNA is TGTGCCAGCATTTATCCGGGGGGGACTGAAGCTTTCTTT. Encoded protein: CASIYPGGTEAFF.

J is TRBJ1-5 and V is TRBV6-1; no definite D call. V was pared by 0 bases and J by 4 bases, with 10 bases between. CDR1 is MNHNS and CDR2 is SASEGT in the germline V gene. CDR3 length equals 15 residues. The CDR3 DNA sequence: TGTGCCAGCAGTGAAGCGGGAGAGCATAATCAGCCCCAGCATTTT. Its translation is CASSEAGEHNQPQHF.

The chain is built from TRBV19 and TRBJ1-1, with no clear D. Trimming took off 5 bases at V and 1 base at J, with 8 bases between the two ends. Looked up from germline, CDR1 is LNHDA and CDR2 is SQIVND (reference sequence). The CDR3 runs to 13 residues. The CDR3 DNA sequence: TGTGCCAGTAGTTTTTATAGGAACACTGAAGCTTTCTTT. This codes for CASSFYRNTEAFF.

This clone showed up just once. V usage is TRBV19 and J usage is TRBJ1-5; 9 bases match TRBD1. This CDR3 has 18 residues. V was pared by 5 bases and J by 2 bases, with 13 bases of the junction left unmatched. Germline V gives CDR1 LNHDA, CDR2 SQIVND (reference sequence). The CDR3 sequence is CASSPARDRGIGNQPQHF. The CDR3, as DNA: TGTGCCAGTAGTCCAGCGCGCGACAGGGGGATAGGCAATCAGCCCCAGCATTTT. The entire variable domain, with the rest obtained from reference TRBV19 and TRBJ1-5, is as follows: DGGITQSPKYLFRKEGQNVTLSCEQNLNHDAMYWYRQDPGQGLRLIYYSQIVNDFQKGDIAEGYSVSREKKESFPLTVTSAQKNPTAFYLCASSPARDRGIGNQPQHFGDGTRLSIL.

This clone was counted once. This CDR3 is CASSSGGIRDNYGYTF. The DNA of the CDR3 is TGTGCCAGCAGCTCAGGGGGGATCAGGGACAACTATGGCTACACCTTC. V usage is TRBV3-1 (or the pseudogene TRBV3-2) and J usage is TRBJ1-2, with TRBD1 matching 7 bases. V lost 5 bases and J lost 2; bases outside the gene matches: 11. The CDR3 has 16 residues. The germline CDR1 and CDR2 sequences are LGHDT and YNNKEL (reference sequence).

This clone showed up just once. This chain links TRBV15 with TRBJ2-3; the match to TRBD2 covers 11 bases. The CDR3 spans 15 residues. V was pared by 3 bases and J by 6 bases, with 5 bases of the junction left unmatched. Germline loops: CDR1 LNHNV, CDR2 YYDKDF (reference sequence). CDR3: CATSSYSGGVDTQYF. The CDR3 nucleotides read TGTGCCACCAGCAGCTATAGCGGGGGGGTGGATACGCAGTATTTT.

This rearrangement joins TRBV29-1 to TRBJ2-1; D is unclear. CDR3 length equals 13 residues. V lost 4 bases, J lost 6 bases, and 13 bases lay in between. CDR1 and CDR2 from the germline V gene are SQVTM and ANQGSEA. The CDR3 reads CSVADTNLNEQFF. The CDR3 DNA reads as TGCAGCGTTGCCGACACGAACCTCAATGAGCAGTTCTTC.

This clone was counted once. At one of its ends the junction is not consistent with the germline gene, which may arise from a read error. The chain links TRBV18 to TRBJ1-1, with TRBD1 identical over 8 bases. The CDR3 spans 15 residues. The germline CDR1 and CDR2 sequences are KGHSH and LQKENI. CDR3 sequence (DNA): TGTGCCAGCACACCAGGGGGCGGGTCGTCCTACACAGCTTTCTTT. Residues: CASTPGGGSSYTAFF.

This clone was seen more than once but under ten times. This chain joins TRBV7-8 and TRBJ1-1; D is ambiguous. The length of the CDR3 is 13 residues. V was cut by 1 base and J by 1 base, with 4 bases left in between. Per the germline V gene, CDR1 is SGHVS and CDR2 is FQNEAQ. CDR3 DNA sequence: TGTGCCAGCAGCTTAGACACGAACACTGAAGCTTTCTTT. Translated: CASSLDTNTEAFF.

For the CDR3, the DNA is TGCAGTGCTAGTCCGGGGGGCTACAATGAGCAGTTCTTC. Protein: CSASPGGYNEQFF. The genes are TRBV20-1 and TRBJ2-1; 7 nucleotides agree with TRBD2. In germline, CDR1 is DFQATT, CDR2 SNEGSKA (reference sequence). J was trimmed by 3 bases and V by 3 bases; bases with no gene match: 2. The CDR3 consists of 13 residues.

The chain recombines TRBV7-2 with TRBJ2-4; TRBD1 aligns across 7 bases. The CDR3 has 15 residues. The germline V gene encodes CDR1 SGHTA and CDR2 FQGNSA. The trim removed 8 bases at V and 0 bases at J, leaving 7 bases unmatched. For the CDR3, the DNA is TGTGCCAGCTCTGGACAGGTTCTAGCCAAAAACATTCAGTACTTC. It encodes CASSGQVLAKNIQYF.

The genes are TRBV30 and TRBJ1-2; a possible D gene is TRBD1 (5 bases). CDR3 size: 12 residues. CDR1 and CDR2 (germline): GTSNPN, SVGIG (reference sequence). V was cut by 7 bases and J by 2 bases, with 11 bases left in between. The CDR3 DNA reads TGTGCCTACCCGGGGGGGAACTATGGCTACACCTTC. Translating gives CAYPGGNYGYTF.

In nucleotides, the CDR3 is TGTGCCAGCAGTTCATACCAAGAGACCCAGTACTTC. It is translated as CASSSYQETQYF. V gene TRBV6-2 or TRBV6-3 combines with J gene TRBJ2-5; D unresolved. V dropped 4 bases and J dropped 0 bases, with 3 bases sitting between them. CDR1 and CDR2 (germline): MNHEY, SVGEGT. The CDR3 covers 12 residues.

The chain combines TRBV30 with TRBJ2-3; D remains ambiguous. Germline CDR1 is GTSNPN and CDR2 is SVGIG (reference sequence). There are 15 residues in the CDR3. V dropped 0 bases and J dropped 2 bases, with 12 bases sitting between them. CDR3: CAWSVRGVLTDTQYF. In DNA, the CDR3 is TGTGCCTGGAGTGTACGAGGAGTGCTCACAGATACGCAGTATTTT.

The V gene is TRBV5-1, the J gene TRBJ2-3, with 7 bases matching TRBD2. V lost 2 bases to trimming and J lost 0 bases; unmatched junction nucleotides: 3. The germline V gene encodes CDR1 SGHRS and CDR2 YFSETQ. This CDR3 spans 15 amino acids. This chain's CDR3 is CASSLSGASTDTQYF. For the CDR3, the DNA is TGCGCCAGCAGCTTAAGCGGGGCTAGCACAGATACGCAGTATTTT.

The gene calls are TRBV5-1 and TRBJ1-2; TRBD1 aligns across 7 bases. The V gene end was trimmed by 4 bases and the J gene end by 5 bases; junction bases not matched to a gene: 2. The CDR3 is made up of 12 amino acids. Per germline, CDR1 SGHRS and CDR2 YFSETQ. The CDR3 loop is CASSPDRYGYTF. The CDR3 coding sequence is TGCGCCAGCAGCCCGGACAGGTATGGCTACACCTTC. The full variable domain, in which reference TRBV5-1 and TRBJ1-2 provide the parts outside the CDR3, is KAGVTQTPRYLIKTRGQQVTLSCSPISGHRSVSWYQQTPGQGLQFLFEYFSETQRNKGNFPGRFSGRQFSNSRSEMNVSTLELGDSALYLCASSPDRYGYTFGSGTRLTVV.